This T cell receptor beta chain derives from a study of CD8+CD57+ T cells in acquired aplastic anemia. There are 14 residues in the CDR3. Germline CDR1 is SGDLS and CDR2 is YYNGEE. Trimming pared 4 bases from V and 3 bases from J, leaving 13 bases between. The use of genomic DNA as template underpinned the TCR beta VDJ and CDR3 profiling. MiXCR was run by TCRdb on the reads, yielding one entry per CDR3 protein. The table includes about 200,000 distinct CDR3 sequences, roughly 53% detected once. In this sample, this clonotype turned up a few times. A clone one base away is much larger, so this may be a read error. CD8+CD57+ cell expansion, shown by flow cytometry, had occurred in the patients selected for sequencing.

This receptor was identified in a human donor with aplastic anemia. Specimen: sorted CD4+, CD8+, or CD8+CD57+ T cells (not recorded which) from PBMCs. V usage is TRBV9 and J usage is TRBJ1-1; D is perhaps TRBD1 (5 bases). The DNA of the CDR3 is TGTGCCAGCAGCCCCAGGGTGGTGGACACTGAAGCTTTCTTT. Translating it yields CASSPRVVDTEAFF.